These 4 T cell receptor beta chains were sequenced from one sample in a study of neurological immune-mediated disorders. Each CDR3 protein gets one entry after TCRdb re-called the 5' RACE reads with MiXCR. In the table there are roughly 80,000 distinct CDR3 sequences, roughly 9% of which are singletons. The sample comprised PBMCs. These receptors came from a man aged 50-60 years in good health.

There are many counts of this clonotype. This chain links TRBV4-1 with TRBJ2-3; D tentatively fits TRBD1 or TRBD2 (5 bases each). Trimming removed 3 bases at V and 2 bases at J, with 12 bases between. The CDR3 loop spans 15 amino acids. Germline V gives CDR1 MGHRA, CDR2 YSYEKL. The CDR3 region has the DNA TGCGCCAGCAGCCACGGAGAGGGACCCACAGATACGCAGTATTTT. It is translated as CASSHGEGPTDTQYF.

Concerning this clonotype: Given a much more abundant clone one base away, this may be a read error. The chain combines TRBV7-2 with TRBJ2-2; 8 bases agree with TRBD1. This CDR3 is 17 amino acids long. In germline, CDR1 is SGHTA, CDR2 FQGNSA. The CDR3 loop is CASSFRQGAANTRELFF. CDR3 sequence (DNA): TGTGCCAGCAGCTTCAGGCAGGGGGCAGCGAACACCAGGGAGCTGTTTTTT.

This clonotype appeared many times. The chain employs TRBV20-1 and TRBJ2-1; 13 bases fit TRBD2. Germline CDR1 DFQATT, CDR2 SNEGSKA (reference sequence). There are 14 residues in the CDR3. Unmatched junction bases numbered 6, after V lost 6 bases and J lost 7 bases. CDR3 DNA sequence: TGCAGTGCCCCGACTAGCGGGAGGCTAAATGAGCAGTTCTTC. Translating it yields CSAPTSGRLNEQFF.

The V and J genes are TRBV12-3 or TRBV12-4 and TRBJ2-1, with a weak D call TRBD2 (6 bases). The CDR3 covers 15 residues. Between the trimmed V and J ends, which lost 5 bases and 4 bases, there was a span of 15 bases. Written as DNA, the CDR3 is TGTGCCAGCAGTCCTCGGGGAAGCGGGTACAATGAGCAGTTCTTC. Its translation is CASSPRGSGYNEQFF.